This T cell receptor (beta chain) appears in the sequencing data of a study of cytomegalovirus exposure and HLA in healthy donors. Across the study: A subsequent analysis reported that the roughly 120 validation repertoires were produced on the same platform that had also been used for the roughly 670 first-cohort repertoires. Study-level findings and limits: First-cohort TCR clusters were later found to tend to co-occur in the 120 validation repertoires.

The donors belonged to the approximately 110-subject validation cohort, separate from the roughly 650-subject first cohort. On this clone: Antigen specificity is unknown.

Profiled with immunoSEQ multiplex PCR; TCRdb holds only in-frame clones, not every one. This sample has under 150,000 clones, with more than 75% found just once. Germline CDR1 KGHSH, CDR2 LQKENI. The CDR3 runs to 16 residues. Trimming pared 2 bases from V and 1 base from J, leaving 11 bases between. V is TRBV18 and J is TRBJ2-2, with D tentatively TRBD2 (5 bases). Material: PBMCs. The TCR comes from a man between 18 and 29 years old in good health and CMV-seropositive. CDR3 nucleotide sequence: TGTGCCAGCTCACCAGGATTCGAGGGGAACACCGGGGAGCTGTTTTTT. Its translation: CASSPGFEGNTGELFF.